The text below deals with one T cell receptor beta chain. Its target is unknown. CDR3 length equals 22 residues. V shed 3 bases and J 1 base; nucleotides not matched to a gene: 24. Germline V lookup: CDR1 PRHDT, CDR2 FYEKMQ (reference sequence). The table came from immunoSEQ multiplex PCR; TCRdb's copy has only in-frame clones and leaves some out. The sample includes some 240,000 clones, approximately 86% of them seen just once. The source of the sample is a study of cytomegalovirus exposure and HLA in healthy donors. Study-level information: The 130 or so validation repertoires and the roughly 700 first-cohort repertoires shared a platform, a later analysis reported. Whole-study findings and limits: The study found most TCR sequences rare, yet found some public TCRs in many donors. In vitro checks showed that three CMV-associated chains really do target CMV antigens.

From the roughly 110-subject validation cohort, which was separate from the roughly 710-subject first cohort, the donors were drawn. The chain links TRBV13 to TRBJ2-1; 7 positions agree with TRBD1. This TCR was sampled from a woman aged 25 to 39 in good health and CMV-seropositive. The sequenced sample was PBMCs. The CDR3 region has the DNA TGTGCCAGCAGCTTGGTCGCCGGTCTCTGGACAGGAGGACAGGCGTCCTACAATGAGCAGTTCTTC. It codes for CASSLVAGLWTGGQASYNEQFF. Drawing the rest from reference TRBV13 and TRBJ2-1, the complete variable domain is AAGVIQSPRHLIKEKRETATLKCYPIPRHDTVYWYQQGPGQDPQFLISFYEKMQSDKGSIPDRFSAQQFSDYHSELNMSSLELGDSALYFCASSLVAGLWTGGQASYNEQFFGPGTRLTVL.